These 10 T cell receptor beta chains originate from one sample sequenced in a study of post-analysis software for immune sequencing data. Study-level findings and limits: Controls showed lower frequencies than patients for five TRBV segments, and TRBV5-6, TRBV5-1 and TRBV20-1 were among these.

No antigen has been identified for these receptors. Unique molecular identifiers were carried by the TCR beta cDNA libraries. TCRdb independently ran MiXCR on the PCR reads; one entry per CDR3 protein. The sample has hundreds of thousands of distinct CDR3 sequences, around 50% seen once. The sample consisted of blood. All receptors derive from a girl between 10 and 17 years old with multiple sclerosis.

This rearrangement joins TRBV7-3 to TRBJ1-6; no reliable D call. The CDR3 covers 17 residues. The V end lost 0 bases, the J end lost 1 base, and 10 bases lay between the germline ends. Germline CDR1 SGHTA, CDR2 FQGTGA. CDR3 in amino acids: CASSLTGIGSYNSPLHF. The CDR3 bases are TGTGCCAGCAGCTTAACAGGGATCGGGTCCTATAATTCACCCCTCCACTTT. Full variable domain (rest looked up from reference TRBV7-3 and TRBJ1-6): GAGVSQTPSNKVTEKGKYVELRCDPISGHTALYWYRQSLGQGPEFLIYFQGTGAADDSGLPNDRFFAVRPEGSVSTLKIQRTERGDSAVYLCASSLTGIGSYNSPLHFGNGTRLTVT.

The chain employs TRBV9 and TRBJ2-3; D is unresolved. CDR1 is SGDLS and CDR2 is YYNGEE in the germline V gene. V was pared by 4 bases and J by 3 bases, with 15 bases between. CDR3 length equals 15 residues. The CDR3 region is CASSPPSSRTDTQYF. The CDR3 DNA reads TGTGCCAGCAGCCCCCCCTCCAGTAGGACAGATACGCAGTATTTT.

The chain combines TRBV3-1 with TRBJ2-1; TRBD2 matches at 7 bases. Germline assignment: CDR1 LGHDT and CDR2 YNNKEL (reference sequence). This CDR3 contains 17 residues. V dropped 2 bases and J dropped 2; count of bases not matched to a gene: 9. The CDR3: CASSQRPGGVAYNEQFF. Written as DNA, the CDR3 is TGTGCCAGCAGCCAAAGGCCTGGGGGGGTCGCCTACAATGAGCAGTTCTTC.

V usage is TRBV13 and J usage is TRBJ1-5; TRBD1 matches 8 bases. Unmatched junction bases numbered 16, after V lost 5 bases and J lost 1 base. Germline values: CDR1 PRHDT, CDR2 FYEKMQ (reference sequence). The CDR3 contains 19 residues. In DNA, the CDR3 is TGTGCCAGCAGCGTAATCCGGGACAGGCCTTATGGGAGCAATCAGCCCCAGCATTTT. Translation: CASSVIRDRPYGSNQPQHF.

The chain carries TRBV3-1 and TRBJ2-5, with 7 bases matching TRBD1. Losses at the gene ends were 2 bases for V and 4 bases for J; bases not matched to a gene: 7. The germline V gene has CDR1 LGHDT and CDR2 YNNKEL (reference sequence). The CDR3 totals 15 residues. CDR3 DNA sequence: TGTGCCAGCAGCCAACGAGGGGGCAGGGCAGAGACCCAGTACTTC. Translating gives CASSQRGGRAETQYF.

This chain uses TRBV4-1 with TRBJ2-7; TRBD2 agrees at 9 bases. CDR1 and CDR2 from the germline V gene are MGHRA and YSYEKL. The CDR3 runs to 16 residues. V gave up 0 bases and J gave up 5 bases; unmatched junction bases: 8. The CDR3 sequence: CASSQEPAGTSNEQYF. The CDR3 region has the DNA TGCGCCAGCAGCCAAGAGCCGGCCGGGACTAGCAACGAGCAGTACTTC.

This clonotype occurred a few times. This sequence joins TRBV20-1 and TRBJ2-5, with D possibly being TRBD1 or TRBD2 (5 bases each). This CDR3 region has 17 residues. V was pared by 0 bases and J by 2 bases, with 19 bases between. Germline CDR1 is DFQATT and CDR2 is SNEGSKA (reference sequence). This CDR3 is CSARDPVPGRGQETQYF. The CDR3 DNA follows: TGCAGTGCTAGAGATCCCGTCCCGGGACGGGGACAAGAGACCCAGTACTTC.

In regard to this clonotype: The junction does not match germline at one end; this may be a read error. This chain uses TRBV5-1 with TRBJ2-5; no firm D call. The germline V gene encodes CDR1 SGHRS and CDR2 YFSETQ. The CDR3 totals 14 residues. The CDR3 coding sequence is TGCGCCAGCAGGTTGGGCAGCACCCAAGAGACCCAGTACTTC. It yields the protein CASRLGSTQETQYF.

The chain couples TRBV10-3 to TRBJ2-1; 12 bases match TRBD2. V shed 6 bases and J 8 bases; nucleotides not matched to a gene: 5. The CDR3 loop spans 14 amino acids. CDR1 and CDR2 from the germline V gene are ENHRY and SYGVKD. This CDR3 reads CAIRPSGRGDEQFF. Written as DNA, the CDR3 is TGTGCCATCAGGCCTAGCGGGAGGGGCGATGAGCAGTTCTTC.

In its sample, this clonotype was seen a few times. The chain employs TRBV7-7 and TRBJ2-5; D gene ambiguous. This CDR3 contains 13 residues. The V end was cut by 3 bases, the J end by 3 bases, with 8 bases between. Germline V lookup: CDR1 SSHAT, CDR2 FNYEAQ (reference sequence). The CDR3 here is CASSFSPKETQYF. CDR3 bases: TGTGCCAGCAGCTTCTCCCCGAAAGAGACCCAGTACTTC.